This is a list of T cell receptor beta chains from one sample in a study of shared T cell receptors in the human thymus. The method was immunoSEQ multiplex PCR; TCRdb's version includes in-frame clones alone and lacks a portion of them. The sample shows roughly 410,000 clones, just under 95% of them seen only once. The sequenced sample consisted of thymocytes. These receptors were taken from a human donor. Each CDR3 is given with its conserved first and last residue. A D gene is named only where the DNA matches it firmly. Not all rows give a size; the values are once, few, many and, for expanded clones, a class.

J,D,size,V,DNA,CDR3
TRBJ2-2,.,.,TRBV2,TGTGCCAGCAGTGAAGCCCCCACTTCGCGGGTCACCGGGGAGCTGTTTTTT,CASSEAPTSRVTGELFF
TRBJ2-3,TRBD1,.,TRBV6-1,TGTGCCAGCAGTGAAGGCAGGGGGCTCACAGATACGCAGTATTTT,CASSEGRGLTDTQYF
TRBJ2-1,TRBD2,.,TRBV19,TGTGCCAGTAGTACCCACCTAGCGGGTGCCTACAATGAGCAGTTCTTC,CASSTHLAGAYNEQFF
TRBJ1-3,.,.,TRBV10-3,TGTGCCATCAGTGCTTCTTTAGGCCGCTCTGGAAACACCATATATTTT,CAISASLGRSGNTIYF
TRBJ1-5,.,.,TRBV2,TGTGCCAGCAGTGCGGGCTGGGGGAATCAGCCCCAGCATTTT,CASSAGWGNQPQHF
TRBJ1-5,TRBD1,few,TRBV27,TGTGCCAGCAGTGGCAGGGGGCGCGTCGGCAATCAGCCCCAGCATTTT,CASSGRGRVGNQPQHF
TRBJ2-7,TRBD1,.,TRBV7-2,TGTGCCAGCAGCTATCCGGGACAGGGCCGACCCGAGCAGTACTTC,CASSYPGQGRPEQYF
TRBJ2-1,.,.,TRBV9,TGTGCCAGCAGCGTACACAGGGCCTACAATGAGCAGTTCTTC,CASSVHRAYNEQFF
TRBJ1-2,.,.,TRBV2,TGTGCCAGCATCCCGCAGGAGGGAGGGGTGCAAGGCTACACCTTC,CASIPQEGGVQGYTF
TRBJ1-6,.,.,TRBV5-6,TGTGCCAGCAGCTTGGACGAAGGTTATAATTCACCCCTCCACTTT,CASSLDEGYNSPLHF
TRBJ2-4,.,.,TRBV5-1,TGCGCCAGCAGCTTTGTACGGTGGGACATTCAGTACTTC,CASSFVRWDIQYF
TRBJ1-3,TRBD1,once,TRBV9,TGTGCCAGCAGCGAAGGACAGGCTGGAAACACCATATATTTT,CASSEGQAGNTIYF
TRBJ1-2,TRBD1,.,TRBV15,TGTGCCACCAGCAGAGCTGAAGTCGGCAGGGGGAGGGGCTATGGCTACACCTTC,CATSRAEVGRGRGYGYTF
TRBJ1-1,.,.,TRBV7-8,TGTGCCAGCAGCTTAGGAGGACAGAACACTGAAGCTTTCTTT,CASSLGGQNTEAFF
TRBJ2-7,TRBD2,.,TRBV9,TGTGCCAGCAGCTATAGACTAGCGGGAGACGAGCAGTACTTC,CASSYRLAGDEQYF
TRBJ2-5,.,.,TRBV10-3,TGTGCCATCAGTGAGAGGTTAGCGGCTAACCAAGAGACCCAGTACTTC,CAISERLAANQETQYF
TRBJ1-2,TRBD1,.,TRBV19,TGTGCCAGTAGTATGGGGGGGACAGGGGACTATGGCTACACCTTC,CASSMGGTGDYGYTF
TRBJ2-1,.,.,TRBV5-1,TGCGCCAGCAGCAAAGCAGGTTATGAGCAGTTCTTC,CASSKAGYEQFF
TRBJ1-4,.,.,TRBV2,TGTGCCAGCAGATCCGCAAGGGGTCCGAATGAAAAACTGTTTTTT,CASRSARGPNEKLFF
TRBJ2-2,TRBD2,.,TRBV27,TGTGCCAGCAGTTTACATCTCCGGCGGGGACTAGCGGGAGAGATTACCGGGGAGCTGTTTTTT,CASSLHLRRGLAGEITGELFF
TRBJ1-5,TRBD1,.,TRBV5-6,TGTGCCAGCAGCTGGGGACAGGGCGGGCAGCCCCAGCATTTT,CASSWGQGGQPQHF
TRBJ1-5,.,.,TRBV19,TGTGCCAGTAGTTCGGTAGGTGGTCAGCCCCAGCATTTT,CASSSVGGQPQHF
TRBJ1-1,TRBD1,.,TRBV11-3,TGTGCCAGCAGCCCGGGTCCCGGGACAGGGGGGGGCACTGAAGCTTTCTTT,CASSPGPGTGGGTEAFF
TRBJ2-3,.,.,TRBV27,TGTGCCAGCAGCCTGACCCCGACAGATACGCAGTATTTT,CASSLTPTDTQYF
TRBJ2-5,TRBD1,.,TRBV6-1,TGTGCCAGCAGTGATTACCCCTCGATTTACCGGGACAGGGGGCAGGAGACCCAGTACTTC,CASSDYPSIYRDRGQETQYF
TRBJ1-1,.,few,TRBV30,TGTGCCTGGAATAGGGGGGTGAGAACTGAAGCTTTCTTT,CAWNRGVRTEAFF
TRBJ1-4,.,few,TRBV28,TGTGCCAGCAGTTGGGGGGGGCGAACTAATGAAAAACTGTTTTTT,CASSWGGRTNEKLFF
TRBJ2-1,TRBD2,.,TRBV10-2,TGCGCCAGCAGTGAGTCCGCTAGCGGGAGGGCCGATATCAGGAGTGAGCAGTTCTTC,CASSESASGRADIRSEQFF